Following are 7 T cell receptor beta chains from one sample sequenced in a study of Ad26.COV2.S vaccination and SARS-CoV-2 variants. Sequenced by immunoSEQ multiplex PCR; TCRdb stores in-frame clones only, minus some. The top ten hold 5.5% to 7% of the sample, which has about 350,000 clones, about 88% seen once. Treatment meaning: around 19 received Ad26.COV2.S at low or high dose, single or two shots; roughly five received placebo; per-sample allocation not given. It was on day 63 after the first vaccine or placebo injection that samples were taken. The source was peripheral blood, collected in a trial of Ad26.COV2.S vaccine versus placebo. These receptors originate from a person aged 18 to 59 who received the Ad26.COV2.S COVID-19 vaccine or a placebo.

The chain links TRBV11-2 to TRBJ2-1, with D tentatively TRBD1 (6 bases). V was clipped by 4 bases and J by 9 bases, with 16 bases between them. Looked up from germline, CDR1 is SGHAT and CDR2 is FQNNGV. CDR3 length: 14 residues. This chain's CDR3 is CASSYRDKPLEQFF. The DNA for the CDR3 is TGTGCCAGCAGCTACCGGGACAAACCCCTTGAGCAGTTCTTC. The variable domain in full, with the rest retrieved from reference TRBV11-2 and TRBJ2-1, is EAGVAQSPRYKIIEKRQSVAFWCNPISGHATLYWYQQILGQGPKLLIQFQNNGVVDDSQLPKDRFSAERLKGVDSTLKIQPAKLEDSAVYLCASSYRDKPLEQFFGPGTRLTVL.

The sample holds a few counts of this clone. Here the CDR3 DNA reads TGTGCCAGCAGCCGGGGCGGGGACAGTGGCTATGGCTACACCTTC. Its protein is CASSRGGDSGYGYTF. V usage is TRBV5-5 and J usage is TRBJ1-2; 7 positions match TRBD1. Germline V gene sequence: CDR1 SGHKS, CDR2 YYEKEE (reference sequence). The CDR3 covers 15 residues. The V and J ends lost 4 bases and 4 bases, in that order; junction bases with no gene match: 10.

This clone appeared once. V gene TRBV7-6 combines with J gene TRBJ1-4; unclear D gene. Germline V lookup: CDR1 SGHVS, CDR2 FNYEAQ. The germline V and J ends were trimmed by 4 bases and 7 bases, with 13 bases remaining between them. This CDR3 spans 14 amino acids. CDR3 residues: CASSYGPSGEKLFF. The CDR3 nucleotides read TGTGCCAGCAGCTACGGACCGTCGGGTGAAAAACTGTTTTTT.

This clone is a singleton in its sample. The chain combines TRBV19 with TRBJ1-5; no clear D. Trimming shortened V by 5 bases and J by 4 bases, and 12 bases separated the two germline ends. Germline V gene sequence: CDR1 LNHDA, CDR2 SQIVND (reference sequence). The CDR3 runs 14 residues. The CDR3 bases are TGTGCCAGTAGTCTAACTCCCGCGAATCAGCCCCAGCATTTT. It yields the protein CASSLTPANQPQHF.

The chain employs TRBV28 and TRBJ1-5; 10 positions agree with TRBD1. J lost 4 bases, V lost 4 bases, and 7 bases had no gene match. The CDR3 has 16 amino acids. Germline V gene sequence: CDR1 MDHEN, CDR2 SYDVKM. The CDR3 region is CASSSNPGQGNQPQHF. CDR3 sequence (DNA): TGTGCCAGCAGTTCAAACCCGGGACAGGGGAATCAGCCCCAGCATTTT.

V and J are TRBV28 and TRBJ2-5; maybe TRBD1 (5 bases). This CDR3 comprises 15 residues. Germline lookup yields CDR1 MDHEN and CDR2 SYDVKM. V was shortened by 2 bases and J by 5 bases, with 15 bases between the two germline ends. CDR3 residues: CASSLQWQGIETQYF. The CDR3 bases are TGTGCCAGCAGTTTACAGTGGCAGGGTATTGAGACCCAGTACTTC.

The genes are TRBV9 and TRBJ1-2; tentatively, D is TRBD1 (5 bases). The CDR3 sequence is 16 residues long. Germline CDR1 is SGDLS and CDR2 is YYNGEE. V lost 3 bases and J 1 base, leaving 16 bases between the germline ends. CDR3 in DNA: TGTGCCAGCAGCGGACCCTTAGAGGGGATTAACTATGGCTACACCTTC. It is translated as CASSGPLEGINYGYTF.